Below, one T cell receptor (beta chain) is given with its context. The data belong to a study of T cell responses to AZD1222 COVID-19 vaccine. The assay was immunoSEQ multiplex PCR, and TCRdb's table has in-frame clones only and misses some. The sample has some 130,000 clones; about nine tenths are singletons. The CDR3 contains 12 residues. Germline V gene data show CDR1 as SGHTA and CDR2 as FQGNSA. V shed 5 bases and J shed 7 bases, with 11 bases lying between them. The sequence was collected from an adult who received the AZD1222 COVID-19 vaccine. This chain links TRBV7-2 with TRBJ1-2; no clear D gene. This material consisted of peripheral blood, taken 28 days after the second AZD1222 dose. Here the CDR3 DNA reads TGTGCCAGCAGCCCAGAGATAGGTGGCTACACCTTC. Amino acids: CASSPEIGGYTF.